Listed below are T cell receptor beta chains from one sample, sequenced in a study of blood T cell repertoires in COVID-19. Produced via immunoSEQ multiplex PCR; TCRdb's table is partial and in-frame only. The sample yields just over 350,000 clones, less than 90% seen once. The sequenced sample consisted of peripheral blood. The receptors come from a woman aged 55-70 years with COVID-19, enrolled during active disease. The CDR3 runs from the conserved cysteine through the conserved F or W. D genes are given only for firm matches. Clone size is not always given. Where it is, it says once, few, many or a class for expanded clones.

cdr3_aa: CASSDRGLKQFF
cdr3_nt: TGTGCCAGCAGTGATCGGGGACTCAAGCAGTTCTTC
d_call: .
clone_size: .
j_call: TRBJ2-1
v_call: TRBV2

cdr3_aa: CASKLTGVSGYTF
cdr3_nt: TGTGCCAGCAAACTTACAGGGGTTTCGGGCTACACCTTC
d_call: TRBD1
clone_size: .
j_call: TRBJ1-2
v_call: TRBV27

cdr3_aa: CASSLEAGDTQYF
cdr3_nt: TGCGCCAGCAGCTTGGAGGCAGGAGATACGCAGTATTTT
d_call: .
clone_size: .
j_call: TRBJ2-3
v_call: TRBV5-1

cdr3_aa: CASSESTAETQYF
cdr3_nt: TGCGCCAGCAGTGAGTCTACAGCAGAGACCCAGTACTTC
d_call: .
clone_size: once
j_call: TRBJ2-5
v_call: TRBV10-1

cdr3_aa: CASSARTGALPSLHF
cdr3_nt: TGTGCCAGCAGCGCGCGGACAGGGGCCCTTCCGTCCCTCCACTTT
d_call: TRBD1
clone_size: .
j_call: TRBJ1-6
v_call: TRBV9

cdr3_aa: CASSPSTGSNTEAFF
cdr3_nt: TGCGCCAGCAGCCCTTCGACAGGCTCGAACACTGAAGCTTTCTTT
d_call: .
clone_size: .
j_call: TRBJ1-1
v_call: TRBV4-1

cdr3_aa: CASSDRAGGEQYF
cdr3_nt: TGTGCCAGCAGTGACCGCGCCGGGGGCGAGCAGTACTTC
d_call: .
clone_size: once
j_call: TRBJ2-7
v_call: TRBV6-4

cdr3_aa: CASKGQNNYGYTF
cdr3_nt: TGTGCCAGCAAAGGACAAAATAACTATGGCTACACCTTC
d_call: .
clone_size: once
j_call: TRBJ1-2
v_call: TRBV27

cdr3_aa: CASTDDRGKDTDTQYF
cdr3_nt: TGTGCCAGCACTGACGACAGGGGAAAGGATACAGATACGCAGTATTTT
d_call: TRBD1
clone_size: .
j_call: TRBJ2-3
v_call: TRBV6-1

cdr3_aa: CASSRQVVTFYEQYF
cdr3_nt: TGTGCCAGCAGCCGACAGGTTGTCACCTTCTACGAGCAGTACTTC
d_call: .
clone_size: .
j_call: TRBJ2-7
v_call: TRBV6-5

cdr3_aa: CASSPPVGQAHEQYF
cdr3_nt: TGTGCCAGCTCACCACCGGTGGGACAGGCCCACGAGCAGTACTTC
d_call: TRBD1
clone_size: .
j_call: TRBJ2-7
v_call: TRBV18

cdr3_aa: CASSLGQTWGSPLHF
cdr3_nt: TGTGCCAGCAGCCTGGGACAGACCTGGGGATCACCCCTCCACTTT
d_call: TRBD1
clone_size: .
j_call: TRBJ1-6
v_call: TRBV7-2

cdr3_aa: CSVSGGGKTQYF
cdr3_nt: TGCAGCGTCAGCGGGGGGGGAAAGACCCAGTACTTC
d_call: TRBD2
clone_size: .
j_call: TRBJ2-5
v_call: TRBV29-1

cdr3_aa: CTSRPRLLAGGRETQYF
cdr3_nt: TGCACCAGCAGACCAAGATTACTAGCGGGGGGGCGGGAGACCCAGTACTTC
d_call: .
clone_size: .
j_call: TRBJ2-5
v_call: TRBV1

cdr3_aa: CAWSVGGGTPGYTF
cdr3_nt: TGTGCCTGGAGTGTTGGGGGAGGGACCCCGGGCTACACCTTC
d_call: .
clone_size: .
j_call: TRBJ1-2
v_call: TRBV30

cdr3_aa: CASSVEGQGTDTQYF
cdr3_nt: TGTGCCAGCAGCGTAGAGGGACAAGGCACAGATACGCAGTATTTT
d_call: .
clone_size: few
j_call: TRBJ2-3
v_call: TRBV9

cdr3_aa: CASSLSTVDEQFF
cdr3_nt: TGTGCCAGCAGCTTATCGACAGTGGATGAGCAGTTCTTC
d_call: .
clone_size: .
j_call: TRBJ2-1
v_call: TRBV7-9

cdr3_aa: CASSGSRQGQETQYF
cdr3_nt: TGTGCCAGCAGCGGGTCGAGACAGGGCCAAGAGACCCAGTACTTC
d_call: TRBD1
clone_size: once
j_call: TRBJ2-5
v_call: TRBV7-9

cdr3_aa: CASSLGTVDEKLFF
cdr3_nt: TGTGCCAGCAGCTTAGGGACAGTCGATGAAAAACTGTTTTTT
d_call: .
clone_size: .
j_call: TRBJ1-4
v_call: TRBV7-9

cdr3_aa: CASSFKSSSLAGVKRELFF
cdr3_nt: TGTGCCAGCAGTTTCAAGTCTTCCTCTCTAGCGGGGGTAAAGCGGGAGCTGTTTTTT
d_call: TRBD2
clone_size: .
j_call: TRBJ2-2
v_call: TRBV28

cdr3_aa: CASSLSGGTGIRGNTIYF
cdr3_nt: TGTGCCAGCAGCTTGTCGGGCGGGACAGGGATTCGAGGAAACACCATATATTTT
d_call: TRBD1
clone_size: .
j_call: TRBJ1-3
v_call: TRBV11-2

cdr3_aa: CASSHTSGGSIEQFF
cdr3_nt: TGCGCCAGCAGCCACACTAGCGGGGGCTCAATTGAGCAGTTCTTC
d_call: TRBD2
clone_size: .
j_call: TRBJ2-1
v_call: TRBV4-3

cdr3_aa: CASSEQGVAGELFF
cdr3_nt: TGTGCCAGCAGCGAACAGGGGGTTGCCGGGGAGCTGTTTTTT
d_call: TRBD1
clone_size: .
j_call: TRBJ2-2
v_call: TRBV7-3

cdr3_aa: CASSEEMTGVQPQHF
cdr3_nt: TGTGCCAGCAGTGAAGAGATGACAGGGGTTCAGCCCCAGCATTTT
d_call: TRBD1
clone_size: .
j_call: TRBJ1-5
v_call: TRBV2

cdr3_aa: CSTLEGDKGGEDTQYF
cdr3_nt: TGCAGCACCCTCGAAGGGGACAAGGGTGGAGAAGATACGCAGTATTTT
d_call: .
clone_size: .
j_call: TRBJ2-3
v_call: TRBV29-1

cdr3_aa: CASSLKRGGLGELFF
cdr3_nt: TGTGCCAGCAGTTTAAAGCGGGGGGGCCTCGGGGAGCTGTTTTTT
d_call: TRBD2
clone_size: .
j_call: TRBJ2-2
v_call: TRBV6-5

cdr3_aa: CSVGPGRRSSPLHF
cdr3_nt: TGCAGCGTTGGTCCAGGGCGTCGCTCATCACCCCTCCACTTT
d_call: .
clone_size: .
j_call: TRBJ1-6
v_call: TRBV29-1

cdr3_aa: CAISDQAEQYF
cdr3_nt: TGTGCCATCAGTGACCAGGCCGAGCAGTACTTC
d_call: .
clone_size: .
j_call: TRBJ2-7
v_call: TRBV10-3